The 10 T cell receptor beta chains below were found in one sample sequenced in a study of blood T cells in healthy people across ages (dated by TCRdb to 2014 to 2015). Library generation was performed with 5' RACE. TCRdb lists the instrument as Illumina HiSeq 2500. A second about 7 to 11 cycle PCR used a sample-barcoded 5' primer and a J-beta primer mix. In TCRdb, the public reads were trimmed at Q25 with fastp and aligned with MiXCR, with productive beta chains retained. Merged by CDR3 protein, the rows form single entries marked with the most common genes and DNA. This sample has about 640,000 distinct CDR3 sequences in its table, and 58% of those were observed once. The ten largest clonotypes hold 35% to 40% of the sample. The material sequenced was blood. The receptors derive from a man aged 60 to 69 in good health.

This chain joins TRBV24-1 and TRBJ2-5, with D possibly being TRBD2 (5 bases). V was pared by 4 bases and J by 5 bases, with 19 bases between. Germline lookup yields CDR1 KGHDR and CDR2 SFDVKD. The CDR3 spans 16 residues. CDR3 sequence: CATSDNGLPGYETQYF. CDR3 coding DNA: TGTGCCACCAGTGACAACGGACTGCCCGGGTATGAGACCCAGTACTTC.

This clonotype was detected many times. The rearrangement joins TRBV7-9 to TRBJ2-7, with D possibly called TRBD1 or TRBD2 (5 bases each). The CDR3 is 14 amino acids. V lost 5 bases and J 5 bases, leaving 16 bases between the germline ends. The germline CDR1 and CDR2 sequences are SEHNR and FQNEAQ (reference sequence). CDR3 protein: CASSQTGTLDEQYF. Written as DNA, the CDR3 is TGTGCCAGCAGCCAAACGGGGACCCTAGACGAGCAGTACTTC.

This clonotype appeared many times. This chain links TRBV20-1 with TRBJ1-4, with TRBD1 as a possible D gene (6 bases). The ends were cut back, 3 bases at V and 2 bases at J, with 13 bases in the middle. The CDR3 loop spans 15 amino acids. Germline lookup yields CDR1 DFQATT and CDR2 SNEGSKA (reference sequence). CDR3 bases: TGCAGTGCTAGCGGAGGGGGACCCACTAATGAAAAACTGTTTTTT. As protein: CSASGGGPTNEKLFF.

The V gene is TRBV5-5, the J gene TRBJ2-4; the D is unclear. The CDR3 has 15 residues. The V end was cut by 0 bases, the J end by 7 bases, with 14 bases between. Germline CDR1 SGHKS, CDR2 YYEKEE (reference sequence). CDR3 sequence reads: CASSLGGDGRNIQYF. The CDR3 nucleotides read TGTGCCAGCAGCTTGGGGGGTGATGGGCGGAACATTCAGTACTTC.

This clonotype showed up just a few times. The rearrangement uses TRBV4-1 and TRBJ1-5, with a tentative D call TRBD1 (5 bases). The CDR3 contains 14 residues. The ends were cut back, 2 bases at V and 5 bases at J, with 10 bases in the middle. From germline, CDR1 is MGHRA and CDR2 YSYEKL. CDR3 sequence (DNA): TGCGCCAGCAGCCAATGGGACCGAGATCAGCCCCAGCATTTT. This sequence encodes CASSQWDRDQPQHF.

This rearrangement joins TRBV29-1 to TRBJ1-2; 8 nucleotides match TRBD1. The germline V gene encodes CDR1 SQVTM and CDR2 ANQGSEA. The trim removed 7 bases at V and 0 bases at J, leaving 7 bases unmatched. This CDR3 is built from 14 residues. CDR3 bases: TGCAGCGGCGCTGGACAGGGAGCTAACTATGGCTACACCTTC. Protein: CSGAGQGANYGYTF. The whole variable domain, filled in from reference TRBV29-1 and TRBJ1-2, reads SAVISQKPSRDICQRGTSLTIQCQVDSQVTMMFWYRQQPGQSLTLIATANQGSEATYESGFVIDKFPISRPNLTFSTLTVSNMSPEDSSIYLCSGAGQGANYGYTFGSGTRLTVV.

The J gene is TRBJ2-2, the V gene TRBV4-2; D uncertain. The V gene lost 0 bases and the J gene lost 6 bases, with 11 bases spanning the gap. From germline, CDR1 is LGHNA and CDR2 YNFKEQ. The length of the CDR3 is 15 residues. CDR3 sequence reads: CASSQDLPISGELFF. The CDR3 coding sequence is TGTGCCAGCAGCCAAGATCTACCGATATCCGGGGAGCTGTTTTTT.

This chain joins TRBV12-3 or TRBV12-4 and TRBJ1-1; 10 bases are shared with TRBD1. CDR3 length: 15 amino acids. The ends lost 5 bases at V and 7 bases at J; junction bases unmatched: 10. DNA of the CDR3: TGTGCCAGCAGTCCGGACAGGGGGACCCTAATTGAAGCTTTCTTT. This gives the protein CASSPDRGTLIEAFF.

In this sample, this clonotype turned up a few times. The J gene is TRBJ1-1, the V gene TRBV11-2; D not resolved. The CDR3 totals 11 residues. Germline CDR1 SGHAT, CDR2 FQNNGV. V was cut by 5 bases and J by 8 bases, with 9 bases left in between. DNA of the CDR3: TGTGCCAGCAGCGCAAACCTAGAAGCTTTCTTT. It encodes CASSANLEAFF.

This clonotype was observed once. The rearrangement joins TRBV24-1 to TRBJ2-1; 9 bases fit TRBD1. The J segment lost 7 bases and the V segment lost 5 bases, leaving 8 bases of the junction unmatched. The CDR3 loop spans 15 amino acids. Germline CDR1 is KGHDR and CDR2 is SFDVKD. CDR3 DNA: TGTGCCACCAGTGTGGGGACAGGGTTGCGAAATGAGCAGTTCTTC. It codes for CATSVGTGLRNEQFF.